The 14 T cell receptor beta chains below come from one sample, sequenced in a study of cytomegalovirus exposure and HLA in healthy donors. 13 Jbeta primers and 60 Vbeta primers were used for the PCR. Produced via immunoSEQ multiplex PCR; TCRdb's table is partial and in-frame only. The table records more than 100,000 clones, 80% of them present only once. The material sequenced was PBMCs. The receptors originated from a middle-aged man in good health and CMV-seronegative.

This clone has just a few counts. V and J are TRBV7-2 and TRBJ2-7, with 7 bases that match TRBD1. The junction had 2 bases not matched to a gene; V was cut back by 1 base and J by 2 bases. Germline CDR1 and CDR2: SGHTA and FQGNSA. This CDR3 spans 14 amino acids. CDR3 in DNA: TGTGCCAGCAGCTTAGTGACAGGGCCCTACGAGCAGTACTTC. It specifies CASSLVTGPYEQYF.

The chain links TRBV2 to TRBJ1-6; no firm D call. This CDR3 is 15 amino acids long. V was trimmed by 5 bases and J by 7 bases, leaving 15 bases between them. The germline gives CDR1 SNHLY, CDR2 FYNNEI. The CDR3 coding sequence is TGTGCCAGCAGTCCGCGGGCCGCGGGGAATTCACCCCTCCACTTT. As protein: CASSPRAAGNSPLHF.

The V call is TRBV19, the J call TRBJ2-7; D remains ambiguous. In germline, CDR1 is LNHDA, CDR2 SQIVND (reference sequence). V was trimmed by 2 bases and J by 5 bases, leaving 10 bases between them. This CDR3 comprises 13 residues. The CDR3: CASSIPPFDEQYF. In DNA form, the CDR3 reads TGTGCCAGTAGTATACCCCCTTTCGACGAGCAGTACTTC.

The chain recombines TRBV14 with TRBJ1-2; tentative D call: TRBD1 (5 bases). This CDR3 spans 17 amino acids. Trimming stripped 4 bases from V and 3 bases from J, with 21 bases between. Germline V gene data show CDR1 as SGHDN and CDR2 as FVKESK. DNA for the CDR3: TGTGCCAGCAGCCCCTTGGGGCAGGGAGGCGCGGACTATGGCTACACCTTC. Its translation is CASSPLGQGGADYGYTF.

CDR3 DNA sequence: TGTGCCAGCAGTTTATTGACCCCCGGGGGGAATGAGCAGTTCTTC. Translation gives CASSLLTPGGNEQFF. The chain uses TRBV28 and TRBJ2-1, with 7 nucleotides matching TRBD2. The trim removed 1 base at V and 7 bases at J, leaving 7 bases unmatched. This CDR3 contains 15 residues. Looked up from germline, CDR1 is MDHEN and CDR2 is SYDVKM.

This chain uses TRBV6-1 with TRBJ2-1; 7 bases match TRBD1. Per germline, CDR1 MNHNS and CDR2 SASEGT. This CDR3 has 13 amino acids. The J segment lost 8 bases and the V segment lost 6 bases, leaving 7 bases of the junction unmatched. The CDR3: CASSKQGWDEQFF. CDR3 coding DNA: TGTGCCAGCAGCAAACAGGGGTGGGATGAGCAGTTCTTC.

V is TRBV6-1 and J is TRBJ1-4, with D unresolved. The germline V gene has CDR1 MNHNS and CDR2 SASEGT. CDR3 length: 12 residues. Trimming removed 6 bases from V and 4 bases from J, with 6 bases in between. CDR3 sequence (DNA): TGTGCCAGCAGGGAGAATAATGAAAAACTGTTTTTT. Translated, it gives CASRENNEKLFF.

The chain joins TRBV6-6 to TRBJ2-7; TRBD1 is a possible D gene (6 bases). V was pared by 4 bases and J by 3 bases, with 13 bases between. The CDR3 runs to 14 residues. The germline V gene has CDR1 MNHNY and CDR2 SVGAGI (reference sequence). CDR3 sequence reads: CASSSPGGGYEQYF. The CDR3 nucleotides read TGTGCCAGCAGTTCCCCTGGGGGCGGCTACGAGCAGTACTTC.

This clone has just a few counts. The genes are TRBV28 and TRBJ1-2; perhaps TRBD1 as D (6 bases). The V end was cut by 5 bases, the J end by 0 bases, with 19 bases between. Germline lookup yields CDR1 MDHEN and CDR2 SYDVKM. The CDR3 is 17 amino acids. This chain's CDR3 is CASSPMTGATTNYGYTF. The CDR3 DNA reads TGTGCCAGCAGTCCAATGACAGGAGCGACGACTAACTATGGCTACACCTTC.

This rearrangement joins TRBV2 to TRBJ1-1; the match to TRBD1 covers 8 bases. V trimming: 4 bases; J trimming: 5 bases; junction bases outside the gene matches: 6. The CDR3 loop spans 14 amino acids. Germline lookup yields CDR1 SNHLY and CDR2 FYNNEI. As DNA, the CDR3 is TGTGCCAGCAGTGTAACAGGGGGTGAGACTGAAGCTTTCTTT. It specifies CASSVTGGETEAFF.

The rearrangement joins TRBV5-1 to TRBJ2-1; the match to TRBD2 covers 8 bases. V shed 0 bases and J 6 bases; nucleotides not matched to a gene: 5. Germline V gene lookup returns CDR1 SGHRS and CDR2 YFSETQ. The CDR3 runs to 15 residues. CDR3 nucleotide sequence: TGCGCCAGCAGCTTGGACCTAGCGGGTAGCAATGAGCAGTTCTTC. Protein sequence: CASSLDLAGSNEQFF.

This chain joins TRBV6-6 and TRBJ2-4, with 10 bases aligning to TRBD2. CDR3 length: 16 residues. V dropped 6 bases and J dropped 0; count of bases not matched to a gene: 5. Per the germline V gene, CDR1 is MNHNY and CDR2 is SVGAGI (reference sequence). CDR3 coding DNA: TGTGCCAGCAGCCATACTAGCGGGATAGCCAAAAACATTCAGTACTTC. Its translation: CASSHTSGIAKNIQYF.

This chain uses TRBV5-4 with TRBJ2-1; 14 nucleotides agree with TRBD2. CDR1 SGHNT and CDR2 YYREEE come from the germline V gene (reference sequence). The CDR3 extends over 16 amino acids. Trimming cost V 0 bases and J 9 bases; bases outside gene matches: 5. CDR3 nucleotides: TGTGCCAGCAGCTTGGGGGGACTAGCGGGAGATGGTGAGCAGTTCTTC. Translation gives CASSLGGLAGDGEQFF.

This chain uses TRBV27 with TRBJ2-5; tentatively, D is TRBD1 (7 bases). The germline V gene has CDR1 MNHEY and CDR2 SMNVEV (reference sequence). CDR3 length equals 13 residues. V was shortened by 5 bases and J by 2 bases, with 9 bases between the two germline ends. DNA for the CDR3: TGTGCCAGCAGTCCAGGGGGGCAAGAGACCCAGTACTTC. Translation: CASSPGGQETQYF.